This TCR beta chain was profiled in a study of blood T cell repertoires in COVID-19. About the research overall: The samples span acute and convalescent COVID-19 from the United States, Italy and Spain.

This CDR3 has 15 amino acids. Per the germline V gene, CDR1 is SNHLY and CDR2 is FYNNEI. The ends were cut back, 6 bases at V and 1 base at J, with 13 bases in the middle. In the authors' methods: Amplification from reference gene primers served as the basis for estimated nucleated cell counts. Only in-frame clones appear in the TCRdb table, and some are missing; sequencing was by immunoSEQ multiplex PCR. That table gives V, J and clone size, and the DNA gave D and trimming. The sample records about 200,000 clones, 75% to 90% being singletons. Cohorts were based on clinical histories the participants reported.

The sequence came from a woman between 25 and 40 years old who had been exposed to COVID-19. This chain connects TRBV2 to TRBJ1-5; D may be TRBD1 (5 bases). Material: PBMCs or T cells enriched from blood (not recorded which). In nucleotides, the CDR3 is TGTGCCAGCAGAAACTCAGGGTGGAGCAATCAGCCCCAGCATTTT. This sequence encodes CASRNSGWSNQPQHF. Filled out from reference TRBV2 and TRBJ1-5, the complete variable domain reads EPEVTQTPSHQVTQMGQEVILRCVPISNHLYFYWYRQILGQKVEFLVSFYNNEISEKSEIFDDQFSVERPDGSNFTLKIRSTKLEDSAMYFCASRNSGWSNQPQHFGDGTRLSIL.